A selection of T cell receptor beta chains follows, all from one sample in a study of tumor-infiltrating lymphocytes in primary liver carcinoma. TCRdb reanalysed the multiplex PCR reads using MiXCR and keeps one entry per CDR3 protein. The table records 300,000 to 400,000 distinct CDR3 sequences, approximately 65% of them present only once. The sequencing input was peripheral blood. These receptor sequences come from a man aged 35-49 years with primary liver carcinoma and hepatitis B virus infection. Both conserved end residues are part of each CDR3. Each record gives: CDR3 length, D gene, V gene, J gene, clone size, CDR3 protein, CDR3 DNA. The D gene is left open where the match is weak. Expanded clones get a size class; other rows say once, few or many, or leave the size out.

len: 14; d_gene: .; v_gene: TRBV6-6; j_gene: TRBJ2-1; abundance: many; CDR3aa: CASSYSQGGGEQFF; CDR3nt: TGTGCCAGCAGTTACAGCCAGGGAGGTGGCGAGCAGTTCTTC
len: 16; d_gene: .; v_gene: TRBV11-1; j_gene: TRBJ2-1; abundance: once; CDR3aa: CACSSSSVLSYNEHIF; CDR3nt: TGTGCCTGCAGCTCCTCCTCTGTCCTCTCCTACAATGAGCACATCTTC
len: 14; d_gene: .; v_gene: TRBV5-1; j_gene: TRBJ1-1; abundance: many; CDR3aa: CASSSGQQFTEAFF; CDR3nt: TGCGCCAGCAGCTCGGGACAACAATTCACTGAAGCTTTCTTT
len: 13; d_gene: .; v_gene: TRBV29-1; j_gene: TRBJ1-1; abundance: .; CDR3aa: CSVAGVLGTEVFF; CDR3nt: TGCAGCGTGGCAGGGGTCTTGGGCACTGAAGTTTTCTTT
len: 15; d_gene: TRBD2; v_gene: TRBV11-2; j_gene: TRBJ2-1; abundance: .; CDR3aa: CASSLGGSYGAEQFF; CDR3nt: TGTGCCAGCAGCTTGGGAGGGTCCTACGGCGCTGAGCAGTTCTTC
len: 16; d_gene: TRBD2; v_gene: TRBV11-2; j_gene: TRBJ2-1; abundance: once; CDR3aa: CVSSDPPSGRNNELFF; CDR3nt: TGTGTCAGCAGCGACCCTCCTAGCGGGAGAAACAATGAGCTGTTCTTC
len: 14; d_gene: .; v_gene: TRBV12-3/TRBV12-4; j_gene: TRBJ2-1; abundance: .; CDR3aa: CASSFRDFYNEQLF; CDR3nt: TGTGCCAGCAGTTTCAGAGACTTTTACAATGAGCAGCTCTTC
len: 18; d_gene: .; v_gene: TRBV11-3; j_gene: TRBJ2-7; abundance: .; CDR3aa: CASSSPPRWDKCLYERYF; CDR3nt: TGTGCCAGCAGTTCCCCCCCCCGGTGGGACAAATGTCTCTACGAGCGGTACTTC
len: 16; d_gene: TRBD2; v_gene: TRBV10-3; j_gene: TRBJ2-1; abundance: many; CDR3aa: CAISGTSGSSYNEQFF; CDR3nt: TGTGCCATCAGCGGGACTAGCGGGAGCTCCTACAATGAGCAGTTCTTC
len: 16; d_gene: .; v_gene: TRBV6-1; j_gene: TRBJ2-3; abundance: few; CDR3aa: CASSDTPGGDTDTQYF; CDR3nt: TGTGCCAGCAGCGATACCCCAGGGGGGGACACAGATACGCAGTATTTT